What follows is one T cell receptor beta chain and its context. Its recognized antigen is unknown. No base-level quality is on record; no much larger clone is a single base apart. The CDR3 numbers 15 residues from cysteine through phenylalanine. Of all the DNA, just the CDR3 is kept, 45 bases in frame from base 1. The germline V gene encodes CDR1 MNHGY and CDR2 SAAAGT. V is shortened by 2 bases, J by 2 bases, and the region joining them spans 11 bases. One collaborating source in Seattle enrolled patients while the patients were actively infected and followed the patients over time throughout the course of disease. Collaborating institutions collected whole blood in K2EDTA tubes following their own protocols. For TCRbeta analysis, collaborator samples were shipped as frozen whole blood, as isolated PBMCs, or as DNA extracted from either sample type. TCRbeta CDR3 regions were amplified from genomic DNA by means of the immunoSEQ Assay, a bias-controlled multiplex PCR. From the authors' description of their analysis: Nucleated cell counts per sample were estimated from amplification of reference gene primers within the assay. To quantify the absolute abundance of each unique TCRbeta CDR3 rearrangement, sequence reads were collapsed and filtered. For each sample, productive Simpson clonality was calculated as the square root of Simpson's diversity index across productive rearrangements. The table comes from immuneACCESS by way of TCRdb, which keeps in-frame sequences with V and J called. Part of the clones is missing from these tables; in studies checked, under half for an unresolved V gene and the rest for unknown reasons. That table gives V, J and clone size, and the DNA gave D and trimming. This sample gives about 170,000 clones in total; around 82% of them show up just once. About 6.9% of the sample is taken by the ten largest.

This sample was included in a study of blood T cell repertoires in COVID-19 (dated by TCRdb to 2020 to 2021). Concerning the study at large: The collaborator samples originated in the United States, Italy and Spain and spanned the acute and convalescent phases of COVID-19. The prospective study material was composed of cDNA or gDNA derived from T cells, B-cell-depleted T cells, or PBMCs. Subjects who had been exposed to COVID-19, were actively infected with it, or had recovered from it provided the deeply sampled blood TCRbeta repertoires that made up the dataset. The repertoires were made available in a free public database intended to serve as a resource for research on the immune response to SARS-CoV-2. Samples came from the ongoing ImmuneRACE study (first 160 participants) plus 1,254 subjects from 6 global collaborators. Sample metadata almost always included a de-identified subject ID, COVID-19 status, age in years and sex. Where available, HLA class I and class II types were obtained from metadata supplied by the sample provider rather than from assay-based typing.

Findings and caveats that apply to the study as a whole: The amount of clinical and demographic metadata varied by source and participant and was provided uncurated.

The origin of this receptor is a man aged 80 or over with COVID-19, enrolled during active disease. The rearranged chain carries TRBV6-8 and TRBJ2-3; no D gene call is confident. Sequenced: peripheral blood. The encoded CDR3 is CASSYPKRPTDTQYF. The bases are TGTGCCAGCAGTTACCCCAAGAGGCCCACAGATACGCAGTATTTT.